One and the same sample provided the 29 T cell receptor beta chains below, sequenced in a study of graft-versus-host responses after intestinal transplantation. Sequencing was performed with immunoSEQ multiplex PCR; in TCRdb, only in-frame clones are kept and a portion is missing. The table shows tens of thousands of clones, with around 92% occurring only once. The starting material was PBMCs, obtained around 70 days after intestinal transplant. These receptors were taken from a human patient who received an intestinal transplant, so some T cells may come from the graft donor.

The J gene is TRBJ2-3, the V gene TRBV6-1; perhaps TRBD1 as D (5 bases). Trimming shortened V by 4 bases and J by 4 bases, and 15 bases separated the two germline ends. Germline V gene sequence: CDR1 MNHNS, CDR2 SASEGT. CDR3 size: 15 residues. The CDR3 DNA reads TGTGCCAGCAGTGCCGATTCTATAGGGGCAGATACGCAGTATTTT. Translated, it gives CASSADSIGADTQYF.

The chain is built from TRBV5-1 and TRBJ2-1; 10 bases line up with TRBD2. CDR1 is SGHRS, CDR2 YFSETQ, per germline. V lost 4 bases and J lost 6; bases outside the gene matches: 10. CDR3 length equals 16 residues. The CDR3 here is CASSTLKRGGFNEQFF. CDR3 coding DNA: TGCGCCAGCAGCACCCTCAAGCGGGGGGGCTTCAATGAGCAGTTCTTC.

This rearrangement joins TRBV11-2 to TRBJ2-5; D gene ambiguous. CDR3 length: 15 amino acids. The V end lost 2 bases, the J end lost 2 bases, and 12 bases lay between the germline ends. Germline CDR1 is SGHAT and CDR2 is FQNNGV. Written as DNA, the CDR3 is TGTGCCAGCAGCTTATGGGCAGCCACTCAAGAGACCCAGTACTTC. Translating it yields CASSLWAATQETQYF.

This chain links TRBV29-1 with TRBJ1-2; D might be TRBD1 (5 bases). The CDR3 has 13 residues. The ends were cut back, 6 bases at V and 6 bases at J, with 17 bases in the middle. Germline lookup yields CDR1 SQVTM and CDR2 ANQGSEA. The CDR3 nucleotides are TGCAGCGTGGAGGGACCGTTAGTAGATGGCTACACCTTC. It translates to CSVEGPLVDGYTF.

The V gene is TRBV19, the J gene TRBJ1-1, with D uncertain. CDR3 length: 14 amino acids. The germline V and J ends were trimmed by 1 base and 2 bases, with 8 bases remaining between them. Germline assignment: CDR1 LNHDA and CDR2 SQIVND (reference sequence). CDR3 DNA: TGTGCCAGTAGTATAGCGGCAGGTAACACTGAAGCTTTCTTT. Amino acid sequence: CASSIAAGNTEAFF.

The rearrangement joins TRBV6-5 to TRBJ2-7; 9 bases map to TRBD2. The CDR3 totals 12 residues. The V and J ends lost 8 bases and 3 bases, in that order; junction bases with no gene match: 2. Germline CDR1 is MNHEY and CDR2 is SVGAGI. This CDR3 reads CASGTSSYEQYF. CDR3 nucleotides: TGTGCCAGCGGGACTAGCAGCTACGAGCAGTACTTC.

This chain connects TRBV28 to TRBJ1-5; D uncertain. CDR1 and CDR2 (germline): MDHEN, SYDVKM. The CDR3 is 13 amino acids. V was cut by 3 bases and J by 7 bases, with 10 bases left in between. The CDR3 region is CASSFPYTQPQHF. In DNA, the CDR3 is TGTGCCAGCAGTTTCCCCTACACCCAGCCCCAGCATTTT.

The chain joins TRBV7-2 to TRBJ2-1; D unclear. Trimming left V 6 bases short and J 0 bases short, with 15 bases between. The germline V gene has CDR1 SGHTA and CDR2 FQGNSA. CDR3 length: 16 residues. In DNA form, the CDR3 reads TGTGCCAGCAGTCTTATCGGGTTCAGCTCCTACAATGAGCAGTTCTTC. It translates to CASSLIGFSSYNEQFF.

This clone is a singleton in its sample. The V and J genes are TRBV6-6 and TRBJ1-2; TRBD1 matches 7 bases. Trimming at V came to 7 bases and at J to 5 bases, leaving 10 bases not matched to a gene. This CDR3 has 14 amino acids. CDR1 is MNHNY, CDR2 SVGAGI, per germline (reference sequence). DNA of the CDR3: TGTGCCAGCAAGCAGGGGGTGTCAGGATATGGCTACACCTTC. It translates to CASKQGVSGYGYTF.

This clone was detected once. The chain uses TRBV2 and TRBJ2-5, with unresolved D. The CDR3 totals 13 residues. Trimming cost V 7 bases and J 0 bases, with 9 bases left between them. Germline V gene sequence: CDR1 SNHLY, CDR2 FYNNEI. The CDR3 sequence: CASIPDHQETQYF. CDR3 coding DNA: TGTGCCAGCATACCGGACCACCAAGAGACCCAGTACTTC.

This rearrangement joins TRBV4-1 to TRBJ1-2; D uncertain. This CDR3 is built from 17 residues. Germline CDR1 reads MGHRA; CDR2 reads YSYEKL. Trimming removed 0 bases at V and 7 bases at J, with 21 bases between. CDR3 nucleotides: TGCGCCAGCAGCCAAGAGGCCGCAGACGCCTGGAGGTCTGGCTACACCTTC. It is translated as CASSQEAADAWRSGYTF.

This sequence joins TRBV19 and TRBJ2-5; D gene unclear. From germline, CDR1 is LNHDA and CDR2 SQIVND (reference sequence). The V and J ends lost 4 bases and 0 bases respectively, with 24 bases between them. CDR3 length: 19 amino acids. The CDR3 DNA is TGTGCCAGTAGTAGCCAAGGACCTACCCTTTTGGCGTACCAAGAGACCCAGTACTTC. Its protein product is CASSSQGPTLLAYQETQYF.

CDR3 sequence reads: CASGDRLHNSPLHF. In DNA form, the CDR3 reads TGTGCCAGCGGGGACAGACTCCATAATTCACCCCTCCACTTT. The chain couples TRBV5-6 to TRBJ1-6; 7 bases agree with TRBD1. The CDR3 is made up of 14 amino acids. V was pared by 7 bases and J by 5 bases, with 6 bases of the junction left unmatched. Germline CDR1 reads SGHDT; CDR2 reads YYEEEE.

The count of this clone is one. CDR3: CASSLGGGRFYNEQFF. The CDR3 DNA sequence: TGTGCCAGCAGCTTAGGGGGCGGGAGGTTCTACAATGAGCAGTTCTTC. The rearrangement links TRBV7-8 to TRBJ2-1, with 8 bases matching TRBD2. CDR1 is SGHVS, CDR2 FQNEAQ, per germline. J was trimmed by 3 bases and V by 1 base; bases with no gene match: 5. The CDR3 consists of 16 residues.

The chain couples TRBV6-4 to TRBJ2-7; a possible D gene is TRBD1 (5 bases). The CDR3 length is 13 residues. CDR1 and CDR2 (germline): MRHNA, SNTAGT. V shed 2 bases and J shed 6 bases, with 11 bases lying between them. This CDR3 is CASSDEERGEQYF. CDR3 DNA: TGTGCCAGCAGTGACGAAGAAAGGGGCGAGCAGTACTTC.

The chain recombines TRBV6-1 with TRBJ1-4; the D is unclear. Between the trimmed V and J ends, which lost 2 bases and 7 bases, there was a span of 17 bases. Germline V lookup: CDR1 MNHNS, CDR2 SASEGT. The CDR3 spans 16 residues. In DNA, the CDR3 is TGTGCCAGCAGTGAAAGCTGGGGAGGGTTTTTTGAAAAACTGTTTTTT. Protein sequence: CASSESWGGFFEKLFF.

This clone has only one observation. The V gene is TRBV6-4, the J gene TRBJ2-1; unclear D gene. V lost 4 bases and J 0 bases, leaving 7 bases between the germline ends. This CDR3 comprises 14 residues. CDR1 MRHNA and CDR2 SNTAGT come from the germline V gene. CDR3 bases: TGTGCCAGCAGTGCCTCGAGCTCCTACAATGAGCAGTTCTTC. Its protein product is CASSASSSYNEQFF.

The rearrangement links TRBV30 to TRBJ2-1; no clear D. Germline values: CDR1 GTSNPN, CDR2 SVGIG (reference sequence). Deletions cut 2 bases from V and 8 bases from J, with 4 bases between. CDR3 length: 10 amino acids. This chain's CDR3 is CAWSRDEQFF. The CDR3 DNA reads TGTGCCTGGAGTAGGGATGAGCAGTTCTTC.

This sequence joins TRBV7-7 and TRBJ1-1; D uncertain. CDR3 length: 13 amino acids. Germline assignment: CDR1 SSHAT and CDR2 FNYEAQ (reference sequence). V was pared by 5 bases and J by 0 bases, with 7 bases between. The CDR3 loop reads CASSPQMNTEAFF. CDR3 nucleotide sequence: TGTGCCAGCAGCCCTCAGATGAACACTGAAGCTTTCTTT.

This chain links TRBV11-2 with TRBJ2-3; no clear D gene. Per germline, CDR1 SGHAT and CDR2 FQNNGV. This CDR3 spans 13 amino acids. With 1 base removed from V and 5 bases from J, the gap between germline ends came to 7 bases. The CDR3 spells CASSLAIGDTQYF. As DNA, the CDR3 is TGTGCCAGCAGCTTAGCTATCGGAGATACGCAGTATTTT.

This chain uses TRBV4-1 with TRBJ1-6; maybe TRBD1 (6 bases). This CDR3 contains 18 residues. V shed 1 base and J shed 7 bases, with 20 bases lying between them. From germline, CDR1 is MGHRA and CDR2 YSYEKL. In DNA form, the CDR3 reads TGCGCCAGCAGCCAAGTCGCCTTGTTAGTCAGGGGAAATTCACCCCTCCACTTT. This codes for CASSQVALLVRGNSPLHF.

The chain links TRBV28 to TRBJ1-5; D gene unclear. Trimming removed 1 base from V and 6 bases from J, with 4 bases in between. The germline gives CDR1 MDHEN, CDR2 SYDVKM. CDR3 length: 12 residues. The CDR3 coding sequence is TGTGCCAGCAGTTTATACGCTCAGCCCCAGCATTTT. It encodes CASSLYAQPQHF. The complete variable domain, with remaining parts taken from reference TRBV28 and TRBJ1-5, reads DVKVTQSSRYLVKRTGEKVFLECVQDMDHENMFWYRQDPGLGLRLIYFSYDVKMKEKGDIPEGYSVSREKKERFSLILESASTNQTSMYLCASSLYAQPQHFGDGTRLSIL.

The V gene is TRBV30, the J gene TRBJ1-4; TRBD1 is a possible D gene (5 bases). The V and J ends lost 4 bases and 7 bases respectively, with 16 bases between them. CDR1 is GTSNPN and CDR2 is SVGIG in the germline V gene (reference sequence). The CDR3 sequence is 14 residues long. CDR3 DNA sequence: TGTGCCTGGAATAAGGGAGGGGAAAGTGAAAAACTGTTTTTT. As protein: CAWNKGGESEKLFF. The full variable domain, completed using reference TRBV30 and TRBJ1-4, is SQTIHQWPATLVQPVGSPLSLECTVEGTSNPNLYWYRQAAGRGLQLLFYSVGIGQISSEVPQNLSASRPQDRQFILSSKKLLLSDSGFYLCAWNKGGESEKLFFGSGTQLSVL.

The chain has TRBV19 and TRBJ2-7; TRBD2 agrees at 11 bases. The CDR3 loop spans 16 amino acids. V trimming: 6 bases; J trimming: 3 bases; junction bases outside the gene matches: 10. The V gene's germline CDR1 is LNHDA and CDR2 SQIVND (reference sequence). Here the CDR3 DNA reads TGTGCCAGTAGACCAACCGGGACTAGCGGATACTACGAGCAGTACTTC. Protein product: CASRPTGTSGYYEQYF.

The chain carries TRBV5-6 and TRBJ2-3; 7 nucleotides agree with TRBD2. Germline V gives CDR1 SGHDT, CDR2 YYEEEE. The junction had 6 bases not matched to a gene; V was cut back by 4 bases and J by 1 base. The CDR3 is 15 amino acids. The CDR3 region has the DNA TGTGCCAGCAGCCTCTTGCTAGCGGGCACAGATACGCAGTATTTT. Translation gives CASSLLLAGTDTQYF.

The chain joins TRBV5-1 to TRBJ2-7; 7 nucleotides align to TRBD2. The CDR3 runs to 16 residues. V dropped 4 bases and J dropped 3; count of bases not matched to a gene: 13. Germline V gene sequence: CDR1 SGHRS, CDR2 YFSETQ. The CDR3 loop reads CASSREGRGGLYEQYF. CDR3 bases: TGCGCCAGCAGCAGGGAGGGGCGGGGAGGACTCTACGAGCAGTACTTC. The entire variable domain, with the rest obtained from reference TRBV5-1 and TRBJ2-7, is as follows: KAGVTQTPRYLIKTRGQQVTLSCSPISGHRSVSWYQQTPGQGLQFLFEYFSETQRNKGNFPGRFSGRQFSNSRSEMNVSTLELGDSALYLCASSREGRGGLYEQYFGPGTRLTVT.

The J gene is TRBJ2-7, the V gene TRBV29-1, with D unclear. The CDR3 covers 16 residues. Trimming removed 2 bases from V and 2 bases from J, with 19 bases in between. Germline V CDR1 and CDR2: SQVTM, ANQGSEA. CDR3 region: CSVESRSERAPYEQYF. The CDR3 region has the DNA TGCAGCGTTGAATCCCGCAGCGAACGGGCGCCCTACGAGCAGTACTTC.

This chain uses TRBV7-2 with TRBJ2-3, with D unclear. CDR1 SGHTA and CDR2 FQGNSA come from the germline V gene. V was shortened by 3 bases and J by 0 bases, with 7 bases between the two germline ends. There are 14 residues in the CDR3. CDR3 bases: TGTGCCAGCAGCTTCGCAGCTAGCACAGATACGCAGTATTTT. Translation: CASSFAASTDTQYF.

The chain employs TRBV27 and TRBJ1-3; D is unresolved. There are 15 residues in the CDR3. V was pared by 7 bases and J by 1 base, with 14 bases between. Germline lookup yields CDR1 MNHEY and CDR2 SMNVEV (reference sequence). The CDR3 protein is CASTIFWGSGNTIYF. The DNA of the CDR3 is TGTGCCAGCACTATCTTCTGGGGTTCTGGAAACACCATATATTTT.